These T cell receptor beta chains were read from a single sample in a study of blood T cell repertoires in COVID-19. Sequencing used immunoSEQ multiplex PCR; TCRdb keeps in-frame clones, though not all of them. The data show about 180,000 clones, over 75% seen once. The sample comprised PBMCs or T cells enriched from blood (not recorded which). These receptor sequences come from a woman aged 40 to 50 with acute COVID-19. The CDR3 runs from the conserved cysteine through the conserved F or W. The order of the fields is J gene, V gene, clone size, CDR3 protein. Size is omitted from some rows. Given values are once, few, many or a class for expanded clones.

TRBJ2-2 | TRBV5-1 | . | CASSLALLAGANTGELFF
TRBJ2-7 | TRBV19 | . | CASSRQGAYEQYF
TRBJ1-4 | TRBV11-2 | . | CASSTSEKLFF
TRBJ1-1 | TRBV11-2 | once | CASSPAGAKSNTEAFF
TRBJ1-1 | TRBV12-3/TRBV12-4 | . | CASTNDSRVAFF
TRBJ2-3 | TRBV10-3 | . | CAISEGSGHTDTQYF
TRBJ2-2 | TRBV20-1 | . | CSARGLAGDPNTGELFF
TRBJ1-2 | TRBV5-1 | . | CASSLGRDRGYGYTF
TRBJ2-3 | TRBV18 | . | CASSPGGTSRTTDTQYF
TRBJ2-1 | TRBV29-1 | . | CSAGLVVEQFF
TRBJ1-3 | TRBV9 | . | CASSPGGPTARNTIYF
TRBJ2-7 | TRBV6-2/TRBV6-3 | . | CASSPGASGSQYF
TRBJ2-5 | TRBV6-5 | . | CASGPGTSGRETQYF
TRBJ1-5 | TRBV6-1 | . | CASSEVGVPQPQHF
TRBJ2-7 | TRBV5-1 | . | CASSSLGSGTRQYEQYF
TRBJ1-3 | TRBV7-9 | . | CASSQRVLNTIYF
TRBJ2-2 | TRBV9 | . | CASSVSASGRASQHTGELFF
TRBJ2-3 | TRBV2 | . | CATVPAGGTDTQYF
TRBJ1-2 | TRBV25-1 | few | CASRKDRGHGYTF
TRBJ2-4 | TRBV6-6 | . | CASSPQKRERNIQYF
TRBJ2-3 | TRBV7-2 | . | CASSWGPRLHRETDTQYF
TRBJ2-1 | TRBV24-1 | few | CATSDPASGHNEQFF
TRBJ2-3 | TRBV30 | . | CALTGGSADTQYF
TRBJ1-2 | TRBV6-5 | . | CASRAGQLYGYTF
TRBJ2-5 | TRBV5-6 | . | CASSLAVTSVYQETQYF
TRBJ2-3 | TRBV2 | . | CASAGWLAGGTDTQYF
TRBJ2-2 | TRBV7-9 | . | CVSGLAAATGELFF
TRBJ2-3 | TRBV18 | . | CASSANRRGRADTQYF
TRBJ2-1 | TRBV5-5 | . | CASSLYPGQHNEQFF
TRBJ1-2 | TRBV9 | . | CASSVDAGNNYGYTF
TRBJ2-2 | TRBV12-3/TRBV12-4 | . | CASSPHGREVFF
TRBJ2-2 | TRBV5-1 | . | CASSSMTSGNTGELFF
TRBJ2-5 | TRBV5-4 | . | CASSLARMAGTETQYF
TRBJ1-6 | TRBV12-5 | few | CASGPGQGVGPLHF
TRBJ2-7 | TRBV5-4 | . | CASSLDRGPYEQYF
TRBJ1-1 | TRBV9 | once | CASSEGRTNTEAFF
TRBJ2-5 | TRBV5-4 | . | CASSLSPSGQETQYF
TRBJ2-3 | TRBV12-3/TRBV12-4 | . | CASGPTGRDTQYF
TRBJ2-6 | TRBV27 | . | CASSFRPGGLSGANVLTF
TRBJ2-1 | TRBV9 | . | CASSTGTSGTRRNEQFF
TRBJ2-1 | TRBV11-3 | . | CASSLRPGLDEQFF
TRBJ1-2 | TRBV30 | . | CAWSVRDRGRNGYTF
TRBJ2-1 | TRBV19 | . | CASSIRGLAGGPNRANEQFF
TRBJ1-3 | TRBV5-1 | . | CASSPTGAYGNTIYF
TRBJ1-3 | TRBV7-8 | . | CASSFPRGDSGNTIYF
TRBJ1-2 | TRBV7-9 | . | CASSLESLGYTF